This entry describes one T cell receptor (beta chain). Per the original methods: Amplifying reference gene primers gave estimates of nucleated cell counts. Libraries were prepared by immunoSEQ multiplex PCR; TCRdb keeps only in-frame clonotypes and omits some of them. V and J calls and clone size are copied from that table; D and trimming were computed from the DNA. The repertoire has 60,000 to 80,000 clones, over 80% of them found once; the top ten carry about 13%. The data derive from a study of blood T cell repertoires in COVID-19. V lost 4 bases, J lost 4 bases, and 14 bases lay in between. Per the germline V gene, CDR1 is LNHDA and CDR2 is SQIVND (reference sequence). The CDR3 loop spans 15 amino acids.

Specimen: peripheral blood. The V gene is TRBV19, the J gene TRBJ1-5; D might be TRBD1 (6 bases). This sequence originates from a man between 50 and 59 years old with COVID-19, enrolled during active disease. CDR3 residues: CASSTTTGLNQPQHF. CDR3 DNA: TGTGCCAGTAGTACGACGACAGGATTGAATCAGCCCCAGCATTTT.